This T cell receptor (beta chain) was captured in a study of human T cells and chemical hapten exposure (TCRdb year 2021). For the study in its entirety: For sensitization, 2% DPC in acetone was applied to a roughly 2 cm by roughly 2 cm area of upper inner arm skin. The mostly female patient cohort included alopecia areata with under or over 50% scalp involvement, alopecia totalis and alopecia universalis. Patients additionally received weekly therapeutic DPC doses to the scalp throughout the roughly 24-week study period. Patch testing on the upper back used Finn chambers containing 0.01% DPC, with scoring done after 6 days according to International Contact Dermatitis Research Group standards. Libraries were pooled for sequencing, and variation in per-sample TCR yields was attributed mainly to small differences in library volumes within the pool. Twenty-nine alopecia patients provided blood for TCR sequencing at one to four time points (pre-sensitization, 2, 6 and 24 weeks). Patient blood was sampled pre-sensitization (week 0) and at 2, 6 and about 24 weeks after DPC sensitization. Peripheral blood TCR repertoire changes were tracked in vivo in alopecia patients during primary and secondary sensitization to the hapten diphenylcyclopropenone (DPC).

The sample holds many counts of this clonotype. The antigen this receptor binds is unknown. No base qualities exist here, and no much larger clone lies one base off it. The germline V gene encodes CDR1 SQVTM and CDR2 ANQGSEA. The junction shows trimming of 6 bases on V and 1 base on J, plus 9 bases between the germline ends. The CDR3 spans 12 residues, from the cysteine through the phenylalanine. Of all the DNA, just the CDR3 is kept, 36 bases in frame from base 1. Library method: RACE. Instrument on record: NextSeq 500. Library preparation attached unique molecular identifiers to individual cDNA molecules for quantitative, reproducible TCR counting. From each blood RNA sample, both TCR alpha and TCR beta chains were sequenced. Under the source paper's analysis protocol: A median of around 100,000 TCRs per sample was observed, with a range of roughly 23,224 to 750,000. The Decombinator software suite was used to annotate the V, J and CDR3 of the TCR reads. For PS versus PT1 abundance plots, all samples were subsampled to the same number of TCRs (28,000). Expanded TCRs were defined as absent before sensitization and observed at least eight times at the 2-week time point. Clones were called with MiXCR by TCRdb after fastp trimmed the public reads at Q25, and only in-frame beta chains were retained. CDR3 protein duplicates are merged, each entry listing the most common genes and DNA. It is TCRdb's table, rather than the study itself, that gives the V and J calls and clone size. Within this sample are approximately 80,000 distinct CDR3 sequences, with under 11% of them counted one time only. The ten largest clonotypes hold more than 4% of the sample.

Per the publication, the time point label means: patch test 2, 6 weeks after DPC sensitization. The treatment or condition label of this sample denotes: therapeutic diphenylcyclopropenone sensitization with weekly scalp DPC. Blood at each patch-test visit was drawn before the patch test was applied. Patients were considered eligible if aged 18 to 70, diagnosed with alopecia and deemed suitable for DPC therapy, and patients were excluded if pregnant. Unfractionated whole blood was collected in Tempus Blood RNA tubes, and total RNA was extracted from that blood. Summary of the overall study and its limitations: Expanded TCRs formed significantly more large CDR3 similarity clusters than pre-sensitization or healthy control sets, consistent with antigen-driven responses. DPC sensitization did not change how many TCRs were above 1 in 1000 frequency, and no evidence was found of alterations in global repertoire structure. Patch test score correlated positively with the number of PT1 expanded TCRs, reaching significance at thresholds 8, 16 and 32 but not at 4. All patients had alopecia, a presumed autoimmune disease, so their immune response might differ from that of healthy individuals. Repeated subsampling changed both the strength of the expansion versus patch-test correlation and the threshold at which that correlation became significant.

The receptor was isolated from a woman aged 50 to 65 with alopecia areata. Some clones in this sample may be carry-over from other donors' samples. Here the chain combines TRBV29-1 and TRBJ1-1; matching of 5 bases hints at TRBD1 as the D gene. Sequenced material: whole blood, taken in connection with sensitization to the hapten diphenylcyclopropenone (DPC). The CDR3 has the sequence CSVEGRNTEAFF. In nucleotide form, the sequence is TGCAGCGTGGAGGGGAGGAACACTGAAGCTTTCTTT.